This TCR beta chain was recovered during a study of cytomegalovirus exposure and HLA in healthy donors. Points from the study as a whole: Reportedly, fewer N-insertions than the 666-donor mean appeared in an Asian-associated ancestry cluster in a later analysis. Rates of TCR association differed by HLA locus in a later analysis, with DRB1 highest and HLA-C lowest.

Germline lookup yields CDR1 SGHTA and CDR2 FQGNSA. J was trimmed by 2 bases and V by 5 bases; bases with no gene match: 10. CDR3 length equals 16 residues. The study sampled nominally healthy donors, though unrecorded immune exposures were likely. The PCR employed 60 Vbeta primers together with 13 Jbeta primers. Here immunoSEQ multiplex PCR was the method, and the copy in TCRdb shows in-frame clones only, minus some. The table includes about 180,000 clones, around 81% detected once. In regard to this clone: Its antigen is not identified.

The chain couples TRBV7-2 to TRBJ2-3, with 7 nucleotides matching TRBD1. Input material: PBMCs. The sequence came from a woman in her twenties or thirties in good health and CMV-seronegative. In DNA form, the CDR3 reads TGTGCCAGCAGCGCCTCGACAGGGTCAAACACAGATACGCAGTATTTT. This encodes CASSASTGSNTDTQYF.